This entry concerns a single T cell receptor (beta chain). These data come from a study of technical replicates of blood from four donors. There are 13 residues in the CDR3. V lost 4 bases and J 7 bases, leaving 13 bases between the germline ends. Germline assignment: CDR1 SEHNR and CDR2 FQNEAQ (reference sequence). Assay: immunoSEQ multiplex PCR; the TCRdb copy retains only in-frame clones and omits some. The sample yields some 66,000 clones, approximately 88% seen once. Sequenced: PBMCs. This clonotype was sampled from a human donor in good health. Some clones in this sample may be carry-over from other donors' samples. The genes are TRBV7-9 and TRBJ1-2; no clear D. The CDR3 here is CASSYEARIGYTF. The CDR3 DNA follows: TGTGCCAGCAGCTACGAGGCCCGAATTGGCTACACCTTC.